This TCR beta chain was obtained from a study of T cells in Graves' hyperthyroidism and ophthalmopathy. V was clipped by 5 bases and J by 0 bases, with 11 bases between them. The CDR3 has 13 residues. The germline gives CDR1 GTSNPN, CDR2 SVGIG (reference sequence). These patients, aged 18 to 65, had recently diagnosed hyperthyroidism lasting under 2 months. PBMCs were obtained from 10 ml fresh peripheral blood. This clonotype was seen ten or more times. Amplification of TCR beta CDR3 regions was performed using RNA transcripts as template. RT-PCR in the first round (using the HTBI primer set) targeted the TCR CDR3. MiXCR was run by TCRdb on the multiplex PCR reads, yielding one entry per CDR3 protein. The sample holds some 760,000 distinct CDR3 sequences; 14% are singletons and the top ten take approximately 10%.

The chain uses TRBV30 and TRBJ2-7; D unresolved. The TCR sequence derives from a woman in her late teens or twenties with Graves' hyperthyroidism. Sequenced input: blood. The CDR3 spells CAWLSEASYEQYF. The DNA for the CDR3 is TGTGCCTGGCTCTCAGAGGCCTCCTACGAGCAGTACTTC.